This T cell receptor (beta chain) was found in a study of shared clonotypes between healthy human individuals. Study observations and caveats: Sharing across four donors was highest in naive CD4 (around 5%) and lowest in memory CD8 (approximately 0.4%).

CD45RO-negative cells were positively selected for CCR7, leaving out terminally differentiated effector memory CD45RA+ cells. Germline CDR1 LNHDA, CDR2 SQIVND (reference sequence). Deletions cut 5 bases from V and 4 bases from J, with 15 bases between. The CDR3 spans 14 residues. Here immunoSEQ multiplex PCR was the method, and the copy in TCRdb shows in-frame clones only, minus some. Of about 700,000 clones in the sample, under 95% were seen once. Points on this clone: Its matching antigen is unknown.

This receptor was taken from a man aged 30-40 years in good health. The chain recombines TRBV19 with TRBJ2-7, with D possibly being TRBD2 (7 bases). The specimen sequenced was naive CD8+ T cells sorted from blood. Here the CDR3 reads CASSFRGAEYEQYF. The CDR3 nucleotides read TGTGCCAGTAGTTTCCGGGGGGCGGAGTACGAGCAGTACTTC. Variable domain in full (rest from reference TRBV19 and TRBJ2-7): DGGITQSPKYLFRKEGQNVTLSCEQNLNHDAMYWYRQDPGQGLRLIYYSQIVNDFQKGDIAEGYSVSREKKESFPLTVTSAQKNPTAFYLCASSFRGAEYEQYFGPGTRLTVT.